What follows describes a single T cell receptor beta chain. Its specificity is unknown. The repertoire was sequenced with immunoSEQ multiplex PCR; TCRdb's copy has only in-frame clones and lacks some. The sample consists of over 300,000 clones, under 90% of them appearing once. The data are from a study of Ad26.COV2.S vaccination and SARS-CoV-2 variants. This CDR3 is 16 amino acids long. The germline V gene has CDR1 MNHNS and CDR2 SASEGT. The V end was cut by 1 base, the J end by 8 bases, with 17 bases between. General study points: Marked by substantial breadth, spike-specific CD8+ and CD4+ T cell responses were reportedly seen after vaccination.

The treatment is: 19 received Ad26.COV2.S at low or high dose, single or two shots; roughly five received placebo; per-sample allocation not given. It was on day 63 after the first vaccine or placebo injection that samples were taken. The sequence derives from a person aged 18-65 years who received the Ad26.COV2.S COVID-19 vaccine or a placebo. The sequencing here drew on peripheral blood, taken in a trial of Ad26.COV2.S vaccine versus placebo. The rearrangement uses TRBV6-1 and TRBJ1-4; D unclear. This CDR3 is CASSEVKTSLGEKLFF. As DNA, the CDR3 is TGTGCCAGCAGTGAAGTAAAGACCTCCCTGGGGGAAAAACTGTTTTTT.